The rows below give T cell receptor beta chains drawn from one sample of a study of T cell responses to AZD1222 COVID-19 vaccine. Sequenced by immunoSEQ multiplex PCR; TCRdb stores in-frame clones only, minus some. The sample carries roughly 100,000 clones, around 76% recorded once. Sequences were derived from peripheral blood, sampled on day 0 of AZD1222 vaccination. These receptor sequences come from an adult in good health. The CDR3 runs from the conserved cysteine through the conserved F or W. The order of the fields is V gene, J gene, clone size, D gene, CDR3 DNA, CDR3 protein. A D gene is named only where the DNA matches it firmly. The size field is filled for only some rows; it gives once, few, many or a size class.

TRBV3-1/TRBV3-2	TRBJ1-1	-	-	TGTGCCAGCAGTCGTCGGGGGGGAACCACTGAAGCTTTCTTT	CASSRRGGTTEAFF
TRBV6-5	TRBJ1-5	-	-	TGTGCCAGCAGTTCGCAGGGGAAAATTGCGCAGCCCCAGCATTTT	CASSSQGKIAQPQHF
TRBV19	TRBJ2-7	-	-	TGTGCCAGTAGTTCCGACCGACACCGCTACGAGCAGTACTTC	CASSSDRHRYEQYF
TRBV6-2/TRBV6-3	TRBJ2-1	-	-	TGTGCCAGCAGTCTCCGGGGGAGCTCCTACAATGAGCAGTTCTTC	CASSLRGSSYNEQFF
TRBV19	TRBJ1-5	-	TRBD1	TGTGCCAGTGGTCGGGACAGGGTTCTTCGTGGGAATCAGCCCCAGCATTTT	CASGRDRVLRGNQPQHF
TRBV5-4	TRBJ1-4	-	TRBD1	TGTGCCAGCAGCTTGCGGGGCAGGGGGACATATAATGAAAAACTGTTTTTT	CASSLRGRGTYNEKLFF
TRBV25-1	TRBJ1-4	-	-	TGTGCCAGCAGTGTGGTCCCTAATGAAAAACTGTTTTTT	CASSVVPNEKLFF
TRBV19	TRBJ1-1	-	-	TGTGCCAGTAGTATGTGGGGAACCGTCATGAACACTGAAGCTTTCTTT	CASSMWGTVMNTEAFF
TRBV6-5	TRBJ2-7	-	TRBD2	TGTGCCAGCGGCGGGGGGGCGTGGGACGAGCAGTACTTC	CASGGGAWDEQYF
TRBV6-1	TRBJ1-5	-	TRBD1	TGTGCCAGCAGTGAACGGACAGGACGAAGCAATCAGCCCCAGCATTTT	CASSERTGRSNQPQHF
TRBV5-5	TRBJ2-2	once	-	TGTGCCAGCAGCCTAATTGGACTTAACACCGGGGAGCTGTTTTTT	CASSLIGLNTGELFF
TRBV5-4	TRBJ1-1	-	-	TGTGCCAGCTCTGCGAAGGGAACGAACACTGAAGCTTTCTTT	CASSAKGTNTEAFF
TRBV5-1	TRBJ2-7	once	-	TGCGCCAGCAGCTTGGAGATATACTACGAGCAGTACTTC	CASSLEIYYEQYF
TRBV2	TRBJ1-5	-	-	TGTGCCAGCCAAAACAGGGGCAATCAGCCCCAGCATTTT	CASQNRGNQPQHF
TRBV30	TRBJ2-3	-	-	TGTGCCTGGAGTCGCTACCCTAGGGATACGCAGTATTTT	CAWSRYPRDTQYF
TRBV16	TRBJ2-7	-	-	TGTGCCAGCAGCCAAGGAGTCCGTAACCCGGGGTACGAGCAGTACTTC	CASSQGVRNPGYEQYF
TRBV15	TRBJ2-1	few	-	TGTGCCACCAACCAGGGGTGGGATGAGCAGTTCTTC	CATNQGWDEQFF
TRBV6-2/TRBV6-3	TRBJ1-5	-	-	TGTGCCAGCAGACCTCAGGGGAGGCGGCAGCCCCAGCATTTT	CASRPQGRRQPQHF
TRBV6-6	TRBJ1-2	-	-	TGTGCCAGCAGTTACGTCGATGGTTATGGCTACACCTTC	CASSYVDGYGYTF
TRBV5-1	TRBJ2-7	-	TRBD2	TGCGCCAGCAGCAGGACCACTAGCGGGGTCTACGAGCAGTACTTC	CASSRTTSGVYEQYF
TRBV10-3	TRBJ2-7	few	-	TGTGCCATCAGTGGGGGCCGCGATGGAGTCTCCTACGAGCAGTACTTC	CAISGGRDGVSYEQYF
TRBV5-1	TRBJ1-1	few	-	TGCGCCAGCAGCTTGAGGCAACAGAACACTGAAGCTTTCTTT	CASSLRQQNTEAFF
TRBV30	TRBJ1-1	few	-	TGTGCCTTGAACACAGGGTTGGAGAACGCTTTCTTT	CALNTGLENAFF
TRBV5-1	TRBJ1-6	-	-	TGCGCCAGCAGCTTCAGACAGGCCTCGGATTCACCCCTCCACTTT	CASSFRQASDSPLHF
TRBV7-2	TRBJ2-7	-	TRBD2	TGTGCCAGCAGCGAACCGGGACTAGCGGCATACGAGCAGTACTTC	CASSEPGLAAYEQYF
TRBV4-1	TRBJ1-1	-	TRBD1	TGCGCCAGCAGCCAAGATGGGACAGCCATTGGAACTGAAGCTTTCTTT	CASSQDGTAIGTEAFF
TRBV6-5	TRBJ2-7	-	-	TGTGCCAGCAGTCCCCCTGGACAGCGTTCCTACGAGCAGTACTTC	CASSPPGQRSYEQYF
TRBV30	TRBJ1-1	-	-	TGTGCCTGGAGTGTAGATTGGGTTGGCACTGAAGCTTTCTTT	CAWSVDWVGTEAFF
TRBV6-2/TRBV6-3	TRBJ1-2	-	-	TGTGCCAGCAGTTTGGTGGAATATGGCTACACCTTC	CASSLVEYGYTF